The 4 T cell receptor beta chains in this list originate from one sample, sequenced in a study of blood T cell repertoires in COVID-19. Data came from immunoSEQ multiplex PCR; TCRdb stores just in-frame clones and leaves some out. This table has fewer than 55,000 clones, 88% appearing once. Sequences were obtained from peripheral blood. The origin of the receptors is a man in his fifties with active COVID-19.

This clone came up once. The genes are TRBV7-9 and TRBJ2-2, with D possibly being TRBD1 (5 bases). Germline V lookup: CDR1 SEHNR, CDR2 FQNEAQ (reference sequence). There are 16 residues in the CDR3. The V and J ends lost 4 bases and 1 base respectively, with 13 bases between them. CDR3: CASSSSGFGNTGELFF. CDR3 nucleotide sequence: TGTGCCAGCAGCTCGTCAGGGTTCGGGAACACCGGGGAGCTGTTTTTT.

The chain carries TRBV27 and TRBJ1-5, with D perhaps matching TRBD1 (5 bases). Germline CDR1 and CDR2: MNHEY and SMNVEV (reference sequence). The CDR3 sequence is 16 residues long. V dropped 2 bases and J dropped 1 base, with 12 bases sitting between them. This CDR3 reads CASSLKGRASNQPQHF. The CDR3 DNA follows: TGTGCCAGCAGTTTAAAGGGCAGGGCAAGCAATCAGCCCCAGCATTTT.

This chain uses TRBV7-2 with TRBJ1-5; tentatively, D is TRBD1 (6 bases). The V gene's germline CDR1 is SGHTA and CDR2 FQGNSA. This CDR3 comprises 14 residues. V was shortened by 4 bases and J by 3 bases, with 10 bases between the two germline ends. The CDR3, as DNA: TGTGCCAGCAGCTCGACAGGCGCCAATCAGCCCCAGCATTTT. As protein: CASSSTGANQPQHF.

The V gene is TRBV6-2 or TRBV6-3, the J gene TRBJ2-1, with no clear D. Trimming removed 2 bases at V and 9 bases at J, with 11 bases between. CDR3 length: 13 residues. Germline V gives CDR1 MNHEY, CDR2 SVGEGT. The CDR3 loop is CASSYTRGREQFF. Here the CDR3 DNA reads TGTGCCAGCAGTTACACAAGAGGCCGTGAGCAGTTCTTC.